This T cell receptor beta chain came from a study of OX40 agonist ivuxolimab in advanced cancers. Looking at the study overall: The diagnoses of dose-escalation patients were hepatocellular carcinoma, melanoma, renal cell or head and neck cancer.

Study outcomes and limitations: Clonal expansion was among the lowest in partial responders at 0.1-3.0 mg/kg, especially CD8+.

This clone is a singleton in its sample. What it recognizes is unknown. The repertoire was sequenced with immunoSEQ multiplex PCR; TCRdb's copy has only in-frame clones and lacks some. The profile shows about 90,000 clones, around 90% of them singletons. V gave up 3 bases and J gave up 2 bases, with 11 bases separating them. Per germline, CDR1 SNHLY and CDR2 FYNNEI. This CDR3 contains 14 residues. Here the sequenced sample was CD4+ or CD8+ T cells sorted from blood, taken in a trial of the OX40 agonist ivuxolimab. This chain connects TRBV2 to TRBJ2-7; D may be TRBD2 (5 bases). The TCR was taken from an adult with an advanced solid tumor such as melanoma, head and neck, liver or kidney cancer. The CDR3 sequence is CASSEGSPAYEQYF. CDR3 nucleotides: TGTGCCAGCAGTGAGGGGAGTCCTGCCTACGAGCAGTACTTC.